A selection of T cell receptor beta chains follows, all from one sample in a study of T cell responses to AZD1222 COVID-19 vaccine. Here immunoSEQ multiplex PCR was the method, and the copy in TCRdb shows in-frame clones only, minus some. The sample has about 54,000 clones, roughly nine tenths seen once. Source: peripheral blood, taken on day 0 of AZD1222 vaccination. These TCRs come from an adult in good health. Both conserved end residues are part of each CDR3. Fields, in order: CDR3 length, D gene, V gene, J gene, clone size, CDR3 protein, CDR3 DNA. D genes are given only for firm matches. The size entry is marked missing in some rows and otherwise reads once, few, many or a size class.

16	TRBD2	TRBV7-6	TRBJ2-5	NA	CASSLETSGAKETQYF	TGTGCCAGCAGCTTAGAGACTAGCGGGGCTAAAGAGACCCAGTACTTC
13	NA	TRBV12-3/TRBV12-4	TRBJ1-1	NA	CASSLQFGTEAFF	TGTGCCAGCAGTTTACAGTTTGGTACTGAAGCTTTCTTT
12	NA	TRBV12-3/TRBV12-4	TRBJ2-7	NA	CASSSDSYEQYF	TGTGCCAGCAGCTCGGACAGCTACGAGCAGTACTTC
15	TRBD1	TRBV19	TRBJ2-3	NA	CASSTGQGNTDTQYF	TGTGCCAGTTCCACGGGACAGGGAAACACAGATACGCAGTATTTT
11	NA	TRBV30	TRBJ2-4	once	CAWSASSIQYF	TGTGCCTGGAGCGCGTCCTCCATTCAGTACTTC
15	NA	TRBV7-8	TRBJ1-4	once	CASSLAGARVEKLFF	TGTGCCAGCAGCTTAGCTGGGGCCCGGGTAGAAAAACTGTTTTTT
16	NA	TRBV19	TRBJ2-2	NA	CASSGTGGAFTGELFF	TGTGCCAGTAGTGGGACTGGGGGGGCATTCACCGGGGAGCTGTTTTTT
13	TRBD1	TRBV19	TRBJ1-1	NA	CASSQGANAEAFF	TGTGCCAGTTCTCAGGGGGCTAACGCTGAAGCTTTCTTT
15	TRBD1	TRBV19	TRBJ1-2	NA	CASSDWDRGNYGYTF	TGTGCCAGTAGTGACTGGGACAGGGGAAACTATGGCTACACCTTC
16	NA	TRBV7-9	TRBJ2-3	NA	CASSPWDSRLTDTQYF	TGTGCCAGCAGCCCCTGGGACTCTCGTCTCACAGATACGCAGTATTTT
16	TRBD1	TRBV5-1	TRBJ1-2	NA	CASSQTGGLSNYGYTF	TGCGCCAGCAGCCAGACAGGGGGTCTTTCGAACTATGGCTACACCTTC
13	NA	TRBV5-5	TRBJ2-7	NA	CASSFQGGHEQYF	TGTGCCAGCAGCTTCCAGGGGGGTCACGAGCAGTACTTC
15	TRBD1	TRBV2	TRBJ1-1	NA	CASRGQSTGVPEAFF	TGTGCCAGCAGGGGCCAGTCGACAGGGGTTCCTGAAGCTTTCTTT
14	NA	TRBV29-1	TRBJ1-3	NA	CSVEGGSLGNTIYF	TGCAGCGTTGAAGGGGGCAGCCTTGGAAACACCATATATTTT
15	TRBD1	TRBV3-1/TRBV3-2	TRBJ2-7	NA	CASSPGTGGPYEQYF	TGTGCCAGCAGCCCCGGGACAGGGGGACCCTACGAGCAGTACTTC
14	NA	TRBV19	TRBJ1-1	few	CASTFRAANTEAFF	TGTGCCAGTACCTTCAGGGCCGCGAACACTGAAGCTTTCTTT
12	NA	TRBV11-1	TRBJ1-1	NA	CASSFRDTEAFF	TGTGCCAGCAGCTTCAGGGACACTGAAGCTTTCTTT
14	NA	TRBV3-1/TRBV3-2	TRBJ1-5	NA	CASSQAGSGQPQHF	TGTGCCAGCAGCCAAGCGGGATCTGGACAGCCCCAGCATTTT
15	NA	TRBV27	TRBJ1-5	NA	CASSLSEGGNQPQHF	TGTGCCAGCAGTTTATCAGAGGGGGGTAACCAGCCCCAGCATTTT
13	NA	TRBV9	TRBJ2-3	NA	CASSLTGTDTQYF	TGTGCCAGCAGCCTCACAGGCACAGATACGCAGTATTTT
14	TRBD2	TRBV25-1	TRBJ2-1	once	CASSLAGWGNEQFF	TGTGCCAGCAGTTTAGCGGGCTGGGGTAATGAGCAGTTCTTC
12	NA	TRBV12-3/TRBV12-4	TRBJ2-7	NA	CASSFDSYEQYF	TGTGCCAGCAGTTTCGACAGCTACGAGCAGTACTTC
15	TRBD1	TRBV6-5	TRBJ1-3	NA	CASSSGQGSGNTIYF	TGTGCCAGCAGTTCCGGACAGGGCTCTGGAAACACCATATATTTT
15	NA	TRBV5-1	TRBJ2-7	NA	CASSSASTGYYEQYF	TGCGCCAGCAGCTCAGCCTCGACAGGCTACTACGAGCAGTACTTC
14	NA	TRBV28	TRBJ1-5	NA	CASSGRTGNQPQHF	TGTGCCAGCAGTGGACGGACGGGCAATCAGCCCCAGCATTTT
15	TRBD1	TRBV19	TRBJ2-7	NA	CASSITDRGVDEQYF	TGTGCCAGTAGTATCACGGACAGGGGTGTAGACGAGCAGTACTTC
16	TRBD1	TRBV10-2	TRBJ1-2	NA	CASSDPGTGARSGYTF	TGCGCCAGCAGTGATCCCGGGACAGGGGCCCGTTCGGGCTACACCTTC
13	NA	TRBV5-8	TRBJ1-1	NA	CASSLQGGTEAFF	TGTGCCAGCAGCTTGCAAGGGGGTACTGAAGCTTTCTTT
13	NA	TRBV6-5	TRBJ1-3	once	CASDGPSGNTIYF	TGTGCCAGCGACGGACCCTCTGGAAACACCATATATTTT
12	NA	TRBV30	TRBJ1-3	NA	CAPSGVGNTIYF	TGTGCCCCATCGGGGGTTGGAAACACCATATATTTT
15	NA	TRBV24-1	TRBJ2-3	NA	CATSVGDGATDTQYF	TGTGCCACCAGTGTCGGGGATGGGGCCACAGATACGCAGTATTTT
14	NA	TRBV7-3	TRBJ2-2	NA	CASSSPLRGGELFF	TGTGCCAGCAGCTCGCCACTACGGGGCGGGGAGCTGTTTTTT
18	TRBD1	TRBV2	TRBJ1-5	NA	CASSEALPGGVFNQPQHF	TGTGCCAGCAGTGAAGCGCTTCCAGGGGGCGTTTTTAATCAGCCCCAGCATTTT
14	NA	TRBV7-2	TRBJ1-1	NA	CASSLTSGFVEAFF	TGTGCCAGCAGCTTAACTTCAGGGTTTGTTGAAGCTTTCTTT
15	TRBD1	TRBV27	TRBJ1-5	NA	CASSLGTGGNQPQHF	TGTGCCAGCAGTTTGGGGACAGGGGGTAATCAGCCCCAGCATTTT
19	NA	TRBV28	TRBJ2-6	few	CASSLIGPYSSSGANVLTF	TGTGCCAGCAGTCTCATCGGTCCCTACTCGAGCTCTGGGGCCAACGTCCTGACTTTC
15	NA	TRBV2	TRBJ2-2	NA	CASSGDIPLTGELFF	TGTGCCAGCAGTGGGGACATTCCGTTGACCGGGGAGCTGTTTTTT
19	NA	TRBV2	TRBJ1-5	NA	CASSEGSFPLRDTDQPQHF	TGTGCCAGCAGTGAAGGTTCCTTTCCCCTCCGGGACACCGATCAGCCCCAGCATTTT
12	NA	TRBV12-3/TRBV12-4	TRBJ1-1	NA	CASSFASTEAFF	TGTGCCAGCAGTTTTGCTTCCACTGAAGCTTTCTTT
15	NA	TRBV6-5	TRBJ1-2	NA	CASSNGPATTYGYTF	TGTGCCAGCAGTAATGGGCCGGCGACGACCTATGGCTACACCTTC
15	TRBD1	TRBV5-8	TRBJ2-7	NA	CASSDRGRDLGEQYF	TGTGCCAGCAGTGACAGGGGGCGAGACTTGGGCGAGCAGTACTTC
13	TRBD1	TRBV30	TRBJ1-1	NA	CQGTGDVNTEAFF	TGCCAAGGGACAGGGGATGTGAACACTGAAGCTTTCTTT
11	NA	TRBV10-2	TRBJ2-7	NA	CASSESHEQYF	TGCGCCAGCAGTGAGAGCCACGAGCAGTACTTC
15	TRBD1	TRBV5-4	TRBJ1-1	NA	CASSPGTGGNTEAFF	TGTGCCAGCAGCCCGGGGACAGGCGGGAACACTGAAGCTTTCTTT
15	NA	TRBV5-1	TRBJ1-2	few	CASRQEPSSPKGYTF	TGCGCCTCTAGGCAAGAGCCCAGTTCCCCAAAAGGCTACACCTTC
16	TRBD1	TRBV4-1	TRBJ2-7	NA	CASSQFPRDRGDRQYF	TGCGCCAGCAGCCAATTCCCCCGGGACAGGGGGGACCGGCAGTACTTC
15	NA	TRBV15	TRBJ1-1	NA	CATSRDFIGNTEAFF	TGTGCCACCAGCAGAGATTTCATTGGGAACACTGAAGCTTTCTTT
13	NA	TRBV30	TRBJ1-1	once	CAWSWGGRNVAFF	TGTGCCTGGAGCTGGGGAGGGCGAAATGTAGCTTTCTTT
13	NA	TRBV30	TRBJ1-6	few	CAWHHSYNSPLHF	TGTGCCTGGCATCACTCCTATAATTCACCCCTCCACTTT
14	TRBD2	TRBV12-5	TRBJ2-7	once	CASSRSGGPYEQYF	TGTGCTAGTTCCCGGAGCGGGGGGCCCTACGAGCAGTACTTC
14	NA	TRBV19	TRBJ1-4	NA	CASMLRRRGEKLFF	TGTGCCAGTATGCTTCGGAGGCGAGGTGAAAAACTGTTTTTT
16	NA	TRBV6-4	TRBJ2-2	NA	CASSASAGDNTGELFF	TGTGCCAGCAGTGCCTCGGCAGGGGACAACACCGGGGAGCTGTTTTTT
13	NA	TRBV6-2/TRBV6-3	TRBJ1-2	NA	CASSPNNNYGYTF	TGTGCCAGCAGCCCAAACAACAACTATGGCTACACCTTC
11	NA	TRBV28	TRBJ1-5	NA	CASRGEQPQHF	TGTGCCAGCAGAGGTGAGCAGCCCCAGCATTTT
15	TRBD1	TRBV5-1	TRBJ1-4	NA	CASSLGQGAREKLFF	TGCGCCAGCAGCTTGGGTCAGGGGGCAAGGGAAAAACTGTTTTTT